The 22 T cell receptor beta chains reported below all come from one sample, sequenced in a study of blood T cell repertoires in COVID-19. Sequencing was performed with immunoSEQ multiplex PCR; in TCRdb, only in-frame clones are kept and a portion is missing. The sample shows 95,000 to 150,000 clones, approximately 83% of them seen only once. The source material was peripheral blood. These receptors were taken from a man at least 80 years old with acute or convalescent COVID-19.

V and J are TRBV19 and TRBJ2-7, with 11 nucleotides matching TRBD2. CDR3 length equals 15 residues. Germline V CDR1 and CDR2: LNHDA, SQIVND (reference sequence). V lost 8 bases and J lost 7; bases outside the gene matches: 13. CDR3 DNA: TGTGCCAGTGCTACTAGCGGGAGTACCGTTTCGGAGCAGTACTTC. Amino acids: CASATSGSTVSEQYF.

The table lists this clone with a few counts. J is TRBJ1-5 and V is TRBV19; TRBD1 agrees at 8 bases. The CDR3 consists of 14 residues. Germline V gene lookup returns CDR1 LNHDA and CDR2 SQIVND (reference sequence). Trimming removed 5 bases from V and 10 bases from J; junction bases left unmatched: 10. The CDR3 loop reads CASSLPGQVDPQHF. The CDR3 DNA reads TGTGCCAGTAGTCTCCCGGGACAGGTGGACCCCCAGCATTTT.

V and J are TRBV28 and TRBJ1-3; D unresolved. The germline gives CDR1 MDHEN, CDR2 SYDVKM. Trimming removed 2 bases from V and 0 bases from J, with 8 bases in between. This CDR3 contains 15 residues. In nucleotides, the CDR3 is TGTGCCAGCAGTTTAGCGGTTTACTCTGGAAACACCATATATTTT. This gives the protein CASSLAVYSGNTIYF.

The chain carries TRBV5-4 and TRBJ1-2, with D possibly matching TRBD1 (6 bases). CDR1 is SGHNT and CDR2 is YYREEE in the germline V gene (reference sequence). V lost 3 bases and J lost 4, with 13 bases in between. This CDR3 region has 14 residues. CDR3 sequence (DNA): TGTGCCAGCAGCTCGCCCGGGACAATCTATGGCTACACCTTC. Translated, it gives CASSSPGTIYGYTF.

The chain recombines TRBV29-1 with TRBJ2-1; unclear D gene. Germline V gene lookup returns CDR1 SQVTM and CDR2 ANQGSEA. V lost 0 bases and J 0 bases, leaving 9 bases between the germline ends. The CDR3 is made up of 15 amino acids. The DNA of the CDR3 is TGCAGCGTTGAAGATTCGGCGGTCTCCTACAATGAGCAGTTCTTC. Amino acid sequence: CSVEDSAVSYNEQFF.

The chain employs TRBV5-4 and TRBJ2-7; a weak D match, TRBD1 (6 bases). Germline lookup yields CDR1 SGHNT and CDR2 YYREEE (reference sequence). The CDR3 consists of 11 residues. Between the trimmed V and J ends, which lost 7 bases and 3 bases, there was a span of 8 bases. This chain's CDR3 is CASGQNYEQYF. DNA for the CDR3: TGTGCCAGCGGACAGAACTACGAGCAGTACTTC.

The chain uses TRBV15 and TRBJ1-5; D not certain. CDR3 length: 15 residues. CDR1 is LNHNV and CDR2 is YYDKDF in the germline V gene (reference sequence). The V gene lost 5 bases and the J gene lost 2 bases, with 13 bases spanning the gap. The DNA for the CDR3 is TGTGCCACCAGCGAGGGCGTTTTGGGCAATCAGCCCCAGCATTTT. It encodes CATSEGVLGNQPQHF.

V usage is TRBV14 and J usage is TRBJ1-1; D perhaps matches TRBD1 (6 bases). Germline CDR1 and CDR2: SGHDN and FVKESK. V was cut by 4 bases and J by 1 base, with 13 bases left in between. The CDR3 covers 15 residues. The CDR3 sequence: CASSRNRAKNTEAFF. CDR3 in DNA: TGTGCCAGCAGCCGGAACAGGGCTAAGAACACTGAAGCTTTCTTT.

This clone was seen a single time. The chain couples TRBV4-2 to TRBJ1-1; 12 nucleotides agree with TRBD1. Germline-derived CDR1 and CDR2 are LGHNA and YNFKEQ. This CDR3 comprises 18 residues. V shed 2 bases and J 0 bases; nucleotides not matched to a gene: 7. CDR3 region: CASSQPPGTGGMNTEAFF. DNA of the CDR3: TGTGCCAGCAGCCAACCCCCCGGGACAGGGGGCATGAACACTGAAGCTTTCTTT.

J is TRBJ1-5 and V is TRBV7-8; 7 nucleotides align to TRBD1. The CDR3 is made up of 17 amino acids. With 0 bases clipped from V and 0 bases from J, the junction kept 5 bases outside the gene matches. CDR1 SGHVS and CDR2 FQNEAQ come from the germline V gene. The CDR3 DNA reads as TGTGCCAGCAGCTTAGCGCTCGGACAGGATAGCAATCAGCCCCAGCATTTT. Protein sequence: CASSLALGQDSNQPQHF.

This clone was detected once. The chain is built from TRBV7-3 and TRBJ2-2, with D uncertain. The CDR3 is made up of 14 amino acids. The germline V and J ends were trimmed by 3 bases and 1 base, with 6 bases remaining between them. Germline V gives CDR1 SGHTA, CDR2 FQGTGA. In DNA form, the CDR3 reads TGTGCCAGCAGCTTCAACAGGAACACCGGGGAGCTGTTTTTT. Protein: CASSFNRNTGELFF. Full variable domain (rest looked up from reference TRBV7-3 and TRBJ2-2): GAGVSQTPSNKVTEKGKYVELRCDPISGHTALYWYRQSLGQGPEFLIYFQGTGAADDSGLPNDRFFAVRPEGSVSTLKIQRTERGDSAVYLCASSFNRNTGELFFGEGSRLTVL.

J is TRBJ2-1 and V is TRBV9, with 9 bases identical to TRBD2. Losses at the gene ends were 0 bases for V and 3 bases for J; bases not matched to a gene: 4. The CDR3 contains 16 residues. Germline loops: CDR1 SGDLS, CDR2 YYNGEE. CDR3 nucleotides: TGTGCCAGCAGCGTAGCCTCTAGCGGGAACTACAATGAGCAGTTCTTC. The encoded protein is CASSVASSGNYNEQFF.

V is TRBV2 and J is TRBJ1-4; the D is unclear. With 6 bases removed from V and 0 bases from J, the gap between germline ends came to 11 bases. Per the germline V gene, CDR1 is SNHLY and CDR2 is FYNNEI. This CDR3 contains 15 residues. In nucleotides, the CDR3 is TGTGCCAGCAGGATCGGCGGCTCAACTAATGAAAAACTGTTTTTT. This sequence encodes CASRIGGSTNEKLFF.

The chain is built from TRBV19 and TRBJ1-2; TRBD1 is a possible D gene (6 bases). There are 15 residues in the CDR3. CDR1 is LNHDA, CDR2 SQIVND, per germline (reference sequence). V lost 8 bases and J 2 bases, leaving 18 bases between the germline ends. The CDR3 protein is CASGFLNRANYGYTF. CDR3 bases: TGTGCCAGTGGATTTCTTAACAGGGCCAACTATGGCTACACCTTC.

The rearrangement uses TRBV20-1 and TRBJ2-3, with a weak D call TRBD2 (6 bases). V was shortened by 3 bases and J by 6 bases, with 10 bases between the two germline ends. Germline V CDR1 and CDR2: DFQATT, SNEGSKA (reference sequence). The CDR3 consists of 12 residues. The DNA of the CDR3 is TGCAGTGCTAGTCCGGGACTCGATACGCAGTATTTT. This encodes CSASPGLDTQYF.

The table lists this clone with a count of one. The V and J genes are TRBV4-1 and TRBJ2-7; the D gene is possibly TRBD1 (6 bases). Germline assignment: CDR1 MGHRA and CDR2 YSYEKL. The CDR3 contains 14 residues. V was shortened by 3 bases and J by 1 base, with 10 bases between the two germline ends. CDR3 DNA: TGCGCCAGCAGCCAGGTACAGGGATCCTACGAGCAGTACTTC. This encodes CASSQVQGSYEQYF.

V is TRBV10-3 and J is TRBJ2-7, with D perhaps TRBD1 (5 bases). Between the trimmed V and J ends, which lost 5 bases and 3 bases, there was a span of 8 bases. Per the germline V gene, CDR1 is ENHRY and CDR2 is SYGVKD. There are 12 residues in the CDR3. In DNA form, the CDR3 reads TGTGCCATCAGTCAGGGAAACTACGAGCAGTACTTC. It translates to CAISQGNYEQYF.

This clone was counted a few times. As DNA, the CDR3 is TGTGCCAGCAGCCCGGGACAGGGGAACTATGGCTACACCTTC. This translates into CASSPGQGNYGYTF. This chain uses TRBV5-6 with TRBJ1-2; 10 positions match TRBD1. The CDR3 sequence is 14 residues long. Germline CDR1 SGHDT, CDR2 YYEEEE. J was trimmed by 2 bases and V by 4 bases; bases with no gene match: 2. The variable domain in full, with the rest retrieved from reference TRBV5-6 and TRBJ1-2, is DAGVTQSPTHLIKTRGQQVTLRCSPKSGHDTVSWYQQALGQGPQFIFQYYEEEERQRGNFPDRFSGHQFPNYSSELNVNALLLGDSALYLCASSPGQGNYGYTFGSGTRLTVV.

The J gene is TRBJ1-5, the V gene TRBV6-6; D is ambiguous. Germline CDR1 reads MNHNY; CDR2 reads SVGAGI (reference sequence). This CDR3 is built from 13 residues. Trimming removed 6 bases at V and 0 bases at J, with 6 bases between. In nucleotides, the CDR3 is TGTGCCAGCAGCTCGAGTAGCAATCAGCCCCAGCATTTT. It encodes CASSSSSNQPQHF.

CDR3 sequence: CASSQQQGAINQPQHF. As DNA, the CDR3 is TGCGCCAGCAGCCAGCAGCAGGGGGCTATCAATCAGCCCCAGCATTTT. V gene TRBV4-1 combines with J gene TRBJ1-5; 8 bases line up with TRBD1. Germline V gene sequence: CDR1 MGHRA, CDR2 YSYEKL. V gave up 3 bases and J gave up 3 bases; unmatched junction bases: 7. The CDR3 runs 16 residues.

The chain uses TRBV28 and TRBJ2-7; 8 bases fit TRBD2. The CDR3 covers 14 residues. Germline V lookup: CDR1 MDHEN, CDR2 SYDVKM. Trimming removed 6 bases from V and 3 bases from J; junction bases left unmatched: 7. CDR3 nucleotide sequence: TGTGCCAGCAGCCCCACGGGACTAGGCTACGAGCAGTACTTC. It translates to CASSPTGLGYEQYF.

V usage is TRBV7-2 and J usage is TRBJ2-6; 7 bases are a match to TRBD1. Germline V gene data show CDR1 as SGHTA and CDR2 as FQGNSA. The J segment lost 1 base and the V segment lost 7 bases, leaving 10 bases of the junction unmatched. The CDR3 covers 17 residues. The DNA for the CDR3 is TGTGCCAGCACCCCGACAGGGAGCCCTTCTGGGGCCAACGTCCTGACTTTC. Protein sequence: CASTPTGSPSGANVLTF.